This is a list of T cell receptor beta chains from one sample in a study of vaccination effects on CD4 cells after COVID-19. No antigen has been assigned to these receptors. Sequenced by immunoSEQ multiplex PCR; TCRdb stores in-frame clones only, minus some. The sample lists tens of thousands of clones, under 80% seen once, with less than 25% in the top ten. Sequenced material: CD4+ T cells from PBMCs cultured without peptide, taken before COVID-19 vaccination. The receptor set was obtained from a human donor who had a prior SARS-CoV-2 infection. The CDR3 runs from the conserved cysteine through the conserved F or W. A D gene is named only where the DNA matches it firmly. Rows give clone size only sometimes, using once, few, many, or a class for an expanded clone.

>-|TRBV6-5|TRBJ2-2|few
CASREGANTGELFF
TGTGCCAGCCGCGAGGGGGCGAACACCGGGGAGCTGTTTTTT
>-|TRBV15|TRBJ2-7|-
CATSRGPTVTYEQYF
TGTGCCACCAGCAGGGGACCGACAGTGACCTACGAGCAGTACTTC
>-|TRBV6-2/TRBV6-3|TRBJ1-5|-
CASSQGHYSNQPQHF
TGTGCCAGCAGCCAGGGACACTATAGCAATCAGCCCCAGCATTTT
>-|TRBV14|TRBJ1-1|few
CASSQDTGSGWTEAFF
TGTGCCAGCAGCCAAGATACAGGGAGCGGATGGACTGAAGCTTTCTTT
>-|TRBV7-9|TRBJ2-5|-
CASSPKERTQYF
TGTGCCAGCAGCCCAAAGGAGAGGACCCAGTACTTC
>-|TRBV21-1|TRBJ2-7|few
CASSRGSPTGRSYEQYF
TGTGCCAGCAGCAGGGGCTCTCCGACAGGGCGAAGCTACGAGCAGTACTTC
>-|TRBV5-1|TRBJ1-1|-
CASSLNGGTNTEAFF
TGCGCCAGCAGCTTGAATGGTGGAACGAACACTGAAGCTTTCTTT
>TRBD2|TRBV12-3/TRBV12-4|TRBJ2-4|few
CASKQREGNIQYF
TGTGCCAGCAAACAGCGGGAGGGAAACATTCAGTACTTC
>TRBD2|TRBV5-4|TRBJ2-1|-
CASSTTSGGDNEQFF
TGTGCCAGCAGCACGACTAGCGGGGGGGACAATGAGCAGTTCTTC
>-|TRBV5-1|TRBJ2-6|-
CASSFTGSGANVLTF
TGCGCCAGCAGCTTTACAGGGTCTGGGGCCAACGTCCTGACTTTC
>TRBD2|TRBV24-1|TRBJ2-1|-
CATSDSGGRVYSNEQFF
TGTGCCACCAGTGATTCTGGCGGGAGGGTATATAGTAATGAGCAGTTCTTC
>TRBD1|TRBV9|TRBJ2-2|-
CASSRPGQGVTGELFF
TGTGCCAGCAGCCGACCGGGACAGGGTGTCACCGGGGAGCTGTTTTTT
>-|TRBV7-9|TRBJ1-5|few
CASSHNYNNQPQHF
TGTGCCAGCAGCCATAACTACAACAATCAGCCCCAGCATTTT
>TRBD2|TRBV6-5|TRBJ2-7|once
CASSRTSGIYEQYF
TGTGCCAGCAGCCGGACTAGCGGGATCTACGAGCAGTACTTC
>-|TRBV9|TRBJ2-2|-
CASRGDRPFPGELFF
TGTGCCAGCAGGGGCGACAGGCCGTTCCCCGGGGAGCTGTTTTTT
>TRBD1|TRBV25-1|TRBJ1-1|few
CASSGPTGPNTEAFF
TGTGCCAGCAGTGGTCCGACAGGGCCCAACACTGAAGCTTTCTTT
>-|TRBV7-9|TRBJ1-1|-
CASSSFSPNTEAFF
TGTGCCAGCAGCTCCTTTTCACCGAACACTGAAGCTTTCTTT
>-|TRBV4-1|TRBJ2-1|-
CASSQVGRVEQFF
TGCGCCAGCAGCCAAGTCGGTAGGGTTGAGCAGTTCTTC
>-|TRBV30|TRBJ2-5|few
CAWSVSGEGTQYF
TGTGCCTGGAGTGTATCGGGAGAGGGGACCCAGTACTTC
>-|TRBV30|TRBJ1-6|-
CAWSPYGASPLHF
TGTGCCTGGAGTCCGTACGGGGCTTCACCCCTCCACTTT
>-|TRBV4-1|TRBJ1-1|-
CASSEARGSWSTEAFF
TGCGCCAGCAGCGAAGCCCGAGGGAGCTGGAGCACTGAAGCTTTCTTT
>-|TRBV7-3|TRBJ1-2|-
CASSPYAGHPDGYTF
TGTGCCAGCAGCCCCTATGCGGGACATCCAGATGGCTACACCTTC
>TRBD2|TRBV7-2|TRBJ2-7|-
CASSRASGSLSYEQYF
TGTGCCAGCAGCAGGGCTAGCGGGAGCCTTTCCTACGAGCAGTACTTC
>-|TRBV5-4|TRBJ2-7|-
CASSAPAGQGYEQYF
TGTGCCAGCAGCGCACCCGCCGGGCAGGGGTACGAGCAGTACTTC
>TRBD1|TRBV30|TRBJ1-6|-
CAWKTGGPSYNSPLHF
TGTGCCTGGAAAACAGGGGGCCCCTCCTATAATTCACCCCTCCACTTT
>-|TRBV6-1|TRBJ2-7|-
CASREAWEGTYEQYF
TGTGCCAGCAGGGAAGCATGGGAAGGGACCTACGAGCAGTACTTC
>-|TRBV7-8|TRBJ2-1|once
CASSFGYYNEQFF
TGTGCCAGCAGCTTCGGCTATTACAATGAGCAGTTCTTC
>-|TRBV6-5|TRBJ1-2|few
CASSYLSALNYGYTF
TGTGCCAGCAGTTACCTGTCAGCCCTTAACTATGGCTACACCTTC
>TRBD1|TRBV27|TRBJ1-6|-
CASRMRQGGYNSPLHF
TGTGCCAGCAGAATGAGACAGGGAGGATATAATTCACCCCTCCACTTT
>-|TRBV11-1|TRBJ1-1|-
CASSLGGQLEAFF
TGTGCCAGCAGCTTAGGAGGACAGCTTGAAGCTTTCTTT
>-|TRBV7-2|TRBJ1-1|-
CASSFSRDTEAFF
TGTGCCAGCAGCTTCTCCCGGGACACTGAAGCTTTCTTT
>-|TRBV6-5|TRBJ2-3|-
CASLFGGYSTDTQYF
TGTGCCAGCCTGTTCGGGGGTTACTCCACAGATACGCAGTATTTT
>-|TRBV14|TRBJ2-3|-
CASSQDSILWIYTDTQYF
TGTGCCAGCAGCCAAGATTCGATTTTGTGGATTTACACAGATACGCAGTATTTT
>-|TRBV2|TRBJ2-2|-
CASSEAPRPGGLFF
TGTGCCAGCAGTGAAGCGCCGAGACCAGGTGGACTGTTTTTT
>TRBD1|TRBV11-2|TRBJ1-6|few
CASSSVLDRDNSPLHF
TGTGCCAGCAGCTCCGTCCTGGACAGGGATAATTCACCCCTCCACTTT
>-|TRBV2|TRBJ2-1|once
CASSLRRSSYNEQFF
TGTGCCAGCAGTCTTCGGAGGAGCTCCTACAATGAGCAGTTCTTC
>TRBD2|TRBV6-2/TRBV6-3|TRBJ2-1|-
CASSYGRRLALSYNEQFF
TGTGCCAGCAGTTATGGAAGGAGACTAGCCCTCTCCTACAATGAGCAGTTCTTC
>-|TRBV18|TRBJ1-5|few
CASSPLEDQPQHF
TGTGCCAGCTCACCACTAGAAGATCAGCCCCAGCATTTT
>-|TRBV12-5|TRBJ2-1|-
CASVAWNLDYNEQFF
TGTGCTAGTGTTGCATGGAACCTCGATTACAATGAGCAGTTCTTC
>-|TRBV6-2/TRBV6-3|TRBJ2-6|few
CASSYNSGANVLTF
TGTGCCAGCAGTTACAACTCTGGGGCCAACGTCCTGACTTTC
>-|TRBV9|TRBJ1-5|-
CASSVESHSPQHF
TGTGCCAGCAGCGTAGAGAGTCACTCTCCCCAGCATTTT
>-|TRBV25-1|TRBJ2-7|-
CASSEISTGIPAYEQYF
TGTGCCAGCAGTGAAATATCCACCGGGATTCCCGCCTACGAGCAGTACTTC
>-|TRBV6-5|TRBJ2-7|-
CASSPGYWQYF
TGTGCCAGCAGTCCCGGGTATTGGCAGTACTTC
>TRBD2|TRBV18|TRBJ2-1|-
CASSPNDGTSYNEQFF
TGTGCCAGCTCACCTAACGACGGGACTAGCTACAATGAGCAGTTCTTC
>TRBD1|TRBV7-2|TRBJ1-1|few
CASSLSEDRANTEAFF
TGTGCCAGCAGCTTATCGGAGGACAGGGCGAACACTGAAGCTTTCTTT
>-|TRBV7-9|TRBJ2-7|-
CASSPRWAGYEQYF
TGTGCCAGCAGCCCCCGATGGGCAGGCTACGAGCAGTACTTC
>-|TRBV7-9|TRBJ1-3|-
CASSPPGNSGNTIYF
TGTGCCAGCAGTCCACCGGGAAACTCTGGAAACACCATATATTTT
>-|TRBV6-1|TRBJ1-2|few
CASSEAGKNYGYTF
TGTGCCAGCAGTGAAGCGGGCAAGAACTATGGCTACACCTTC
>TRBD2|TRBV7-2|TRBJ2-3|-
CASRVAGTTLLDTQYF
TGTGCCAGCAGAGTAGCCGGGACTACACTATTAGATACGCAGTATTTT
>TRBD1|TRBV4-1|TRBJ2-2|few
CASSPHGQGSNTGELFF
TGCGCCAGCAGCCCACATGGACAGGGGTCGAACACCGGGGAGCTGTTTTTT
>-|TRBV5-3|TRBJ2-7|-
CARSLRQGLYEQYF
TGTGCCAGAAGCTTGCGGCAGGGACTTTACGAGCAGTACTTC
>-|TRBV14|TRBJ2-1|-
CASSQEAARWGNEQFF
TGTGCCAGCAGCCAAGAGGCAGCTAGATGGGGCAATGAGCAGTTCTTC
>TRBD1|TRBV4-1|TRBJ1-2|-
CASSQAGTGGFSGYTF
TGCGCCAGCAGCCAAGCCGGGACAGGGGGGTTTAGCGGCTACACCTTC